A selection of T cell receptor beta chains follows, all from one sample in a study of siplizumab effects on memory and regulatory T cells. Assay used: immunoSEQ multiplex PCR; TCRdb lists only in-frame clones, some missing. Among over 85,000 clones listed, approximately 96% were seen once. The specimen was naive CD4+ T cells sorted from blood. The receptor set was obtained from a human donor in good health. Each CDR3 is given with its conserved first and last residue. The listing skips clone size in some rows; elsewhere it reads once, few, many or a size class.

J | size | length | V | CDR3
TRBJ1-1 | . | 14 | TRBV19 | CASSIQGGFAEAFF
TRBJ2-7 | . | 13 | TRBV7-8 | CASSLVAAYEQYF
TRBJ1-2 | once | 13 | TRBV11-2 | CASSLGEQGVYTF
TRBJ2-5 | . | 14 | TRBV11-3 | CASSLRSGVETQYF
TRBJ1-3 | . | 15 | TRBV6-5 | CASSLGQGARNTIYF
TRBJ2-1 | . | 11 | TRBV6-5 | CASSSINEQFF
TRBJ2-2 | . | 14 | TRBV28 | CASRGLGRTGELFF
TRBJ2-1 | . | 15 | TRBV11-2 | CASSSSKTDRNEQFF
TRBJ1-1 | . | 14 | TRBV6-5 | CASSFGTGWAEAFF
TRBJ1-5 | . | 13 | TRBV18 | CASSLDSNQPQHF
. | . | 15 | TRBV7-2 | CASSLSAGQPYEQYF
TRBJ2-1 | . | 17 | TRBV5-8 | CASSPGLAGGLYNEQFF
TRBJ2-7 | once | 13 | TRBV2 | CASLPGTTYEQYF
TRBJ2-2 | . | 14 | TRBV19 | CASSSERGTGELFF
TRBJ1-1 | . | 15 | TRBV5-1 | CASKGGQETNTEAFF
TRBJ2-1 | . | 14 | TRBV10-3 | CAIRNIAGGLEQFF
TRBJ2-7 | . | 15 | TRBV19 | CASSKPGSPSYEQYF
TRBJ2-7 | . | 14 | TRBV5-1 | CASSGPGPESEQYF
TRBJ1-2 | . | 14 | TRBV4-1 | CASSQGGAYYGYTF
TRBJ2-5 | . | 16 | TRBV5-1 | CASSLGWTSAQETQYF
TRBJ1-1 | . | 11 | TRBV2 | CASSELGLSFF
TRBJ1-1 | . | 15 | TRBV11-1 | CASSGIPGTETEAFF
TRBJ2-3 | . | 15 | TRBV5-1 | CASSPPAGPTDTQYF
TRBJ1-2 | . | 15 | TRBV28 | CASSASAAPSYGYTF
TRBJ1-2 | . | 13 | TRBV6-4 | CASRAGETYGYTF
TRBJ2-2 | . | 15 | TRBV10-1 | CASSGDQVNTGELFF
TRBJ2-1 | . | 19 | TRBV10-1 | CASSESGEGRGVGGNEQFF
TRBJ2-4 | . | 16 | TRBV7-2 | CASSPGLAGAKNIQYF
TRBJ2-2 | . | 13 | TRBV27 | CASSLTYTGELFF
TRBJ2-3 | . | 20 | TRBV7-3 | CASSFSHRFERGVPTDTQYF
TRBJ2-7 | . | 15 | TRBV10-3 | CAISSRGGSTYEQYF
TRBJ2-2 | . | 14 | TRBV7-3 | CASRMAGATGELFF
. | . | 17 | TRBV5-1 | CASSPWATSGGAYEQYF
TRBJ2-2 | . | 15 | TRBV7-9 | CASGLAGVNTGELFF
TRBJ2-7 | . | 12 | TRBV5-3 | CARRDKPYEQYF
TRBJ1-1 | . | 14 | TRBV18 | CASSPSGLDTEAFF
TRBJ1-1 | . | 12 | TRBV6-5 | CASGWGNTEAFF
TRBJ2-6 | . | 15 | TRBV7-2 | CASSLADRVTNVLTF
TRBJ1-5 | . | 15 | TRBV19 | CASKGTPNSNQPQHF
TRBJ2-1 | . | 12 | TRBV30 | CAWKRGNNEQFF
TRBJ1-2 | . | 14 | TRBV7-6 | CASSLGGQIYGYTF